A single sample gave rise to the 5 T cell receptor beta chains below, sequenced in a study of blood T cell repertoires in COVID-19. The assay was immunoSEQ multiplex PCR, and TCRdb's table has in-frame clones only and misses some. The repertoire has some 270,000 clones, about nine tenths of them found once; the top ten carry over 8%. The specimen was peripheral blood. The origin of the receptors is a man aged 35 to 55 with active or convalescent COVID-19.

The chain combines TRBV18 with TRBJ2-4; 7 positions match TRBD2. Germline CDR1 and CDR2: KGHSH and LQKENI. The CDR3 loop spans 14 amino acids. Trimming cost V 3 bases and J 6 bases; bases outside gene matches: 5. The CDR3 sequence is CASSPREGRNIQYF. The CDR3 region has the DNA TGTGCCAGCTCACCGAGGGAGGGTCGAAACATTCAGTACTTC.

The chain combines TRBV5-1 with TRBJ2-5, with D maybe TRBD2 (6 bases). The germline V gene has CDR1 SGHRS and CDR2 YFSETQ. V was shortened by 4 bases and J by 1 base, with 14 bases between the two germline ends. The CDR3 runs to 15 residues. CDR3 loop: CASSPTGESQETQYF. DNA of the CDR3: TGCGCCAGCAGCCCCACGGGGGAGAGCCAAGAGACCCAGTACTTC.

A single count supports this clone. The V and J genes are TRBV9 and TRBJ2-2, with 7 bases matching TRBD1. Germline V gives CDR1 SGDLS, CDR2 YYNGEE. The junction had 2 bases not matched to a gene; V was cut back by 3 bases and J by 6 bases. CDR3 size: 13 residues. In DNA, the CDR3 is TGTGCCAGCAGCGGACAGGGCCCCGGGGAGCTGTTTTTT. This encodes CASSGQGPGELFF.

The V and J genes are TRBV2 and TRBJ2-1; unclear D gene. This CDR3 contains 15 residues. The V gene's germline CDR1 is SNHLY and CDR2 FYNNEI. Trimming took 1 base from V and 0 from J, leaving 7 bases between them. CDR3 region: CASSEEQISYNEQFF. CDR3 coding DNA: TGTGCCAGCAGTGAAGAACAGATCTCCTACAATGAGCAGTTCTTC.

The gene calls are TRBV10-3 and TRBJ2-7; 12 bases are shared with TRBD2. V lost 0 bases, J lost 5 bases, and 2 bases stayed unmatched. Looked up from germline, CDR1 is ENHRY and CDR2 is SYGVKD. CDR3 length: 15 amino acids. CDR3 bases: TGTGCCATCAGTGAGTCGACTAGCGGGAGAAACGAGCAGTACTTC. This sequence encodes CAISESTSGRNEQYF.